The 8 T cell receptor beta chains below were found in one sample sequenced in a study of cytomegalovirus exposure and HLA in healthy donors. PCR primers comprised 60 Vbeta and 13 Jbeta primers. Clones were read by immunoSEQ multiplex PCR, and TCRdb kept only the in-frame ones, dropping some. Among about 150,000 clones, 72% were seen once, and the ten largest hold approximately 4%. Material: PBMCs. Source of these receptors: a man aged 50-59 years in good health and CMV-seropositive.

The chain carries TRBV9 and TRBJ2-3; D is possibly TRBD2 (5 bases). The germline V gene encodes CDR1 SGDLS and CDR2 YYNGEE. Trimming shortened V by 4 bases and J by 2 bases, and 11 bases separated the two germline ends. This CDR3 is built from 14 residues. CDR3 bases: TGTGCCAGCAGCATCTCGGGATTCACAGATACGCAGTATTTT. Protein: CASSISGFTDTQYF.

This clone was seen only a few times. The chain joins TRBV7-2 to TRBJ1-2; no clear D. Trimming stripped 7 bases from V and 4 bases from J, with 16 bases between. The CDR3 has 14 amino acids. Germline V lookup: CDR1 SGHTA, CDR2 FQGNSA. CDR3 sequence reads: CASTNPARPYGYTF. CDR3 sequence (DNA): TGTGCCAGCACCAACCCCGCGCGGCCCTATGGCTACACCTTC.

This rearrangement joins TRBV5-5 to TRBJ2-5, with TRBD2 identical over 8 bases. The V segment lost 0 bases and the J segment 2 bases; nucleotides outside the gene matches: 3. From germline, CDR1 is SGHKS and CDR2 YYEKEE (reference sequence). The CDR3 covers 15 residues. The CDR3 DNA is TGTGCCAGCAGCTTGGGGATAGCGGGGCAAGAGACCCAGTACTTC. Translating it yields CASSLGIAGQETQYF. Full variable domain (rest looked up from reference TRBV5-5 and TRBJ2-5): DAGVTQSPTHLIKTRGQQVTLRCSPISGHKSVSWYQQVLGQGPQFIFQYYEKEERGRGNFPDRFSARQFPNYSSELNVNALLLGDSALYLCASSLGIAGQETQYFGPGTRLLVL.

V and J are TRBV7-9 and TRBJ2-1, with 8 bases fitting TRBD1. This CDR3 region has 15 residues. The junction had 7 bases not matched to a gene; V was cut back by 0 bases and J by 9 bases. The germline CDR1 and CDR2 sequences are SEHNR and FQNEAQ (reference sequence). CDR3 nucleotide sequence: TGTGCCAGCAGCTTAGCCCAGGGGGCTCAGGGTGAGCAGTTCTTC. Translation gives CASSLAQGAQGEQFF.

This chain connects TRBV18 to TRBJ2-7; the match to TRBD1 covers 9 bases. Germline V lookup: CDR1 KGHSH, CDR2 LQKENI. The CDR3 is 16 residues long. The ends lost 2 bases at V and 4 bases at J; junction bases unmatched: 9. The CDR3 DNA follows: TGTGCCAGCTCACCAAGCCGGGACAGGGCCAAGTACGAGCAGTACTTC. As protein: CASSPSRDRAKYEQYF.

The chain couples TRBV5-1 to TRBJ2-2; D is possibly TRBD2 (6 bases). The CDR3 length is 16 residues. The germline CDR1 and CDR2 sequences are SGHRS and YFSETQ. Trimming pared 4 bases from V and 1 base from J, leaving 14 bases between. The CDR3 nucleotides read TGCGCCAGCAGCGCCCGCCGGGACTGGAACACCGGGGAGCTGTTTTTT. Encoded protein: CASSARRDWNTGELFF.

Concerning this clone itself: The identical CDR3 is also encoded by other nucleotide sequences in the sample. V usage is TRBV5-1 and J usage is TRBJ1-1; no definite D call. Germline assignment: CDR1 SGHRS and CDR2 YFSETQ. CDR3 length equals 13 residues. Trimming took 1 base from V and 0 from J, leaving 4 bases between them. CDR3 nucleotides: TGCGCCAGCAGCTTGACGGTGAACACTGAAGCTTTCTTT. Its protein is CASSLTVNTEAFF.

The J gene is TRBJ2-7, the V gene TRBV4-2; 7 bases match TRBD2. After removal of 4 bases from V and 2 bases from J, the junction contained 11 bases not matched to a gene. From germline, CDR1 is LGHNA and CDR2 YNFKEQ. CDR3 length equals 16 residues. CDR3 sequence: CASSPGGRSLTYEQYF. The CDR3 DNA reads TGTGCCAGCAGCCCGGGGGGACGGAGTTTAACCTACGAGCAGTACTTC.